These T cell receptor beta chains were read from a single sample in a study of CXCR3-negative and CXCR3-positive naive CD8 T cells. Reprocessing the 5' RACE reads, TCRdb reports a single entry for every CDR3 protein and omits DNA. The ten most abundant clones cover around 0.62% of a sample with around 130,000 distinct CDR3 sequences. Sequencing used naive CXCR3+ CD8+ T cells from blood. Receptors were obtained from a human donor in good health. Some clones in this sample may be carry-over from other donors' samples. Each CDR3 is given with its conserved first and last residue. Fields, in order: J gene, V gene, CDR3 protein.

TRBJ2-5 TRBV25-1 CASSEYGETQYF
TRBJ2-7 TRBV10-3 CAISELGTSGIYEQYF
TRBJ2-5 TRBV12-3/TRBV12-4 CASSPGTAPPEGTQYF
TRBJ2-7 TRBV28 CASSETGDPDEQYF
TRBJ1-2 TRBV29-1 CSVRQADYGYTF
TRBJ1-1 TRBV5-1 CASSLVLNTEAFF
TRBJ2-1 TRBV29-1 CSVEDWASGTSNEQFF
TRBJ2-4 TRBV5-1 CASSLERTGAYKNIQYF
TRBJ2-2 TRBV11-3 CASSLSPRGTGELFF
TRBJ2-7 TRBV7-6 CASSLPDGSGTYEQYF
TRBJ1-2 TRBV29-1 CSVRDRGDNYGYTF
TRBJ1-1 TRBV7-9 CASSPGQGETEAFF
TRBJ2-3 TRBV5-1 CASSHGTSTDTQYF
TRBJ1-2 TRBV13 CASSPGTAYGYTF
TRBJ2-7 TRBV5-1 CASSHGPRGTYEQYF
TRBJ2-2 TRBV6-4 CASSNPNTGELFF
TRBJ1-1 TRBV28 CASSLWADSNTEAFF
TRBJ2-7 TRBV12-5 CASGATGSDYEQYF
TRBJ1-2 TRBV7-3 CASSPGVAGLGYTF
TRBJ2-2 TRBV6-6 CASSYAGGGTGAGELFF
TRBJ2-1 TRBV20-1 CSASSTSGDYNEQFF
TRBJ2-3 TRBV30 CAWGVADTQYF
TRBJ2-7 TRBV7-9 CASSSPAELTYEQYF
TRBJ1-2 TRBV12-3/TRBV12-4 CASSPAVRGPYGYTF
TRBJ2-3 TRBV19 CASKGDTDTQYF
TRBJ2-3 TRBV29-1 CSVDGDTDTQYF
TRBJ2-1 TRBV19 CASSIVEGLHEQFF
TRBJ1-2 TRBV29-1 CSVEWRGVGNGYTF
TRBJ1-6 TRBV6-2/TRBV6-3 CASRAQGIGSPLHF
TRBJ2-7 TRBV12-3/TRBV12-4 CASRRDRGYEQYF
TRBJ1-2 TRBV7-9 CASELPGQAIYGYTF
TRBJ2-3 TRBV7-9 CASSLEIDTQYF
TRBJ2-1 TRBV7-9 CASSHGGSSGYSSYNEQFF
TRBJ2-2 TRBV12-3/TRBV12-4 CASVGGTNTGELFF
TRBJ1-2 TRBV14 CASSEAGQFGYTF
TRBJ2-3 TRBV27 CASSSLPAGDTDTQYF
TRBJ2-7 TRBV4-2 CASSPVGFEKYEQYF